This TCR beta chain was sequenced in a study of metastatic and nonmetastatic thyroid tumors. Study information: Repertoire comparisons spanned blood and tumor or nodule tissue from malignant and benign thyroid patients.

V gave up 4 bases and J gave up 1 base, with 9 bases separating them. The CDR3 sequence is 14 residues long. Authors' processing steps: Researchers built a distant-metastasis classifier for papillary thyroid cancer that drew on CDR3 differences across clinicopathological groups. Using MiXCR, TCRdb reanalyzed the PCR reads. Here the V and J calls rest on TCRdb's processing, not on the authors' analysis. The sample shows around 53,000 clones, 20% of them seen only once. A remark on this clone: As yet, its antigen is unknown. A much bigger clone sits one base away, suggesting this may be a read error.

Regarding the study as a whole: In blood and tumor, TCR beta diversity was reportedly significantly higher in malignant thyroid tumors than in benign nodules.

None of the patients had undergone any treatment ahead of thyroid surgery. This receptor was identified in a female donor with papillary thyroid cancer or a benign thyroid nodule (not recorded which). Some clones in this sample may be carry-over from other donors' samples. This sequence joins TRBV12-3 or TRBV12-4 and TRBJ2-3; no reliable D call. The sample was blood. In nucleotides, the CDR3 is TGTGCCAGCAGTTCCTGGGTCGGCACAGATACGCAGTATTTT. Its protein is CASSSWVGTDTQYF.